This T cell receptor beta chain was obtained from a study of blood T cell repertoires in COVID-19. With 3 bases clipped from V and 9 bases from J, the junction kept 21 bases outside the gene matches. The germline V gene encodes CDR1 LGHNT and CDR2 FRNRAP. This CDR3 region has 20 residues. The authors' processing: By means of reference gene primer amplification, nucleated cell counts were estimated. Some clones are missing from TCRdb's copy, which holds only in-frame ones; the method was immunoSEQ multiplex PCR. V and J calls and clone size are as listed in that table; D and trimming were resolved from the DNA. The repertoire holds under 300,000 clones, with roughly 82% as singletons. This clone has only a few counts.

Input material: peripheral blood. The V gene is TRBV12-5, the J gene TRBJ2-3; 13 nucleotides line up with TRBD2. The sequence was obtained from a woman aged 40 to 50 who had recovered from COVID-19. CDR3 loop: CASGFCNTFKLAGGPETQYF. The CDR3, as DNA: TGTGCTAGTGGTTTCTGTAACACCTTTAAACTAGCGGGGGGGCCTGAGACGCAGTATTTT.